One sample yielded the 2 T cell receptor beta chains listed below, sequenced in a study of blood T cells in healthy people across ages. The use of a sample-barcoded 5' primer and a J-beta primer mix characterized a second PCR of roughly 6 to 11 cycles. TCRdb used MiXCR to reprocess the 5' RACE reads, holding one entry per CDR3 protein. This sample has hundreds of thousands of distinct CDR3 sequences, with approximately 50% found just once. Sequencing was carried out using blood. These receptors were obtained from a woman between 55 and 75 years old in good health.

This clonotype was detected a few times. This chain joins TRBV7-2 and TRBJ2-7, with a possible D match to TRBD1 (6 bases). Germline CDR1 reads SGHTA; CDR2 reads FQGNSA. V lost 2 bases, J lost 1 base, and 9 bases lay in between. The CDR3 consists of 14 residues. CDR3 nucleotides: TGTGCCAGCAGCTTATACCAGGGGTCCTACGAGCAGTACTTC. Protein product: CASSLYQGSYEQYF.

The chain employs TRBV7-2 and TRBJ2-7; no firm D call. The CDR3 loop spans 12 amino acids. CDR1 is SGHTA and CDR2 is FQGNSA in the germline V gene. Trimming cost V 5 bases and J 7 bases, with 12 bases left between them. The CDR3 protein is CASSRMIGEQYF. The DNA for the CDR3 is TGTGCCAGCAGCCGTATGATTGGTGAGCAGTACTTC.